The rows below give T cell receptor beta chains drawn from one sample of a study of fetal regulatory T cell absence and autoimmunity. Generated by immunoSEQ multiplex PCR, the TCRdb table keeps only in-frame clones and is missing some. The table has some 87,000 clones, 55% to 75% seen once. The sequencing input was pancreas tissue. The source is a male donor with IPEX syndrome. The CDR3 runs from the conserved cysteine through the conserved F or W. The order of the fields is J gene, clone size, V gene, D gene, CDR3 protein, CDR3 DNA. A D gene is named only where the DNA matches it firmly. Size tells how often a clone was seen (once, few, many) or the class of an expanded clone, and some rows leave it out.

J: TRBJ2-7
size: .
V: TRBV5-1
D: .
CDR3: CASSLQRADSYEQYF
DNA: TGCGCCAGCAGCTTGCAGCGGGCTGACTCCTACGAGCAGTACTTC

J: TRBJ2-3
size: .
V: TRBV9
D: TRBD2
CDR3: CASSGSAGGPTQYF
DNA: TGTGCCAGCAGCGGATCAGCGGGGGGGCCTACGCAGTATTTT

J: TRBJ2-3
size: .
V: TRBV7-9
D: .
CDR3: CASSQDRHSTDTQYF
DNA: TGTGCCAGCAGCCAAGACAGGCACAGCACAGATACGCAGTATTTT

J: TRBJ2-7
size: .
V: TRBV6-1
D: .
CDR3: CASSALSSSKFSYEQYF
DNA: TGTGCCAGCAGTGCCCTCTCGTCCAGTAAGTTCTCCTACGAGCAGTACTTC

J: TRBJ2-6
size: .
V: TRBV30
D: .
CDR3: CAWSVQGTLAGANVLTF
DNA: TGTGCCTGGAGTGTCCAAGGGACCTTGGCCGGGGCCAACGTCCTGACTTTC

J: TRBJ2-1
size: few
V: TRBV5-1
D: .
CDR3: CASSIRDEQFF
DNA: TGCGCCAGCAGCATTCGGGATGAGCAGTTCTTC

J: TRBJ1-1
size: .
V: TRBV19
D: .
CDR3: CASLSGRRNTEAFF
DNA: TGTGCCAGCCTCTCAGGCCGTCGCAACACTGAAGCTTTCTTT

J: TRBJ2-7
size: .
V: TRBV9
D: TRBD1
CDR3: CASRGDREGYEQYF
DNA: TGTGCCAGCAGGGGGGACAGGGAGGGGTACGAGCAGTACTTC

J: TRBJ2-1
size: .
V: TRBV30
D: .
CDR3: CAWRVVNEQFF
DNA: TGTGCCTGGAGGGTTGTCAATGAGCAGTTCTTC

J: TRBJ1-1
size: .
V: TRBV27
D: .
CDR3: CASRGHTEAFF
DNA: TGTGCCAGCCGAGGGCACACTGAAGCTTTCTTT

J: TRBJ2-7
size: once
V: TRBV30
D: .
CDR3: CAWSVQGYSYEQYF
DNA: TGTGCCTGGAGTGTACAGGGTTACTCCTACGAGCAGTACTTC

J: TRBJ2-7
size: .
V: TRBV6-6
D: .
CDR3: CASSYAWGPYEQYF
DNA: TGTGCCAGCAGTTACGCGTGGGGACCCTACGAGCAGTACTTC

J: TRBJ2-6
size: .
V: TRBV7-2
D: .
CDR3: CASSRLGTGANVLTF
DNA: TGTGCCAGCAGTCGACTGGGGACTGGGGCCAACGTCCTGACTTTC

J: TRBJ2-2
size: .
V: TRBV5-4
D: TRBD2
CDR3: CASSPRGAGGPTGELFF
DNA: TGTGCCAGCAGCCCACGTGGGGCGGGAGGGCCTACCGGGGAGCTGTTTTTT

J: TRBJ1-2
size: .
V: TRBV6-6
D: TRBD1
CDR3: CASSYPQGAGYGYTF
DNA: TGTGCCAGCAGTTACCCTCAGGGGGCGGGCTATGGCTACACCTTC

J: TRBJ2-5
size: .
V: TRBV7-2
D: TRBD2
CDR3: CASSLECPHCLAGKETQYF
DNA: TGTGCCAGCAGCTTAGAGTGCCCGCATTGCCTAGCGGGAAAAGAGACCCAGTACTTC

J: TRBJ2-7
size: .
V: TRBV29-1
D: .
CDR3: CSVVGGQAYEQYF
DNA: TGCAGCGTTGTCGGGGGGCAAGCCTACGAGCAGTACTTC

J: TRBJ1-6
size: .
V: TRBV30
D: .
CDR3: CAWSGYKGAYNSPLHF
DNA: TGTGCCTGGAGTGGGTATAAGGGGGCCTATAATTCACCCCTCCACTTT

J: TRBJ2-3
size: once
V: TRBV5-8
D: .
CDR3: CASSLIQGTDTQYF
DNA: TGTGCCAGCAGCTTAATACAGGGCACAGATACGCAGTATTTT

J: TRBJ2-3
size: .
V: TRBV9
D: .
CDR3: CASSATDTQYF
DNA: TGTGCCAGCAGCGCCACAGATACGCAGTATTTT

J: TRBJ2-7
size: .
V: TRBV4-2
D: .
CDR3: CASSQGQGTEQYF
DNA: TGTGCCAGCAGCCAAGGTCAGGGGACCGAGCAGTACTTC

J: TRBJ2-3
size: .
V: TRBV4-1
D: .
CDR3: CASSPGTDTQYF
DNA: TGCGCCAGCAGCCCGGGCACAGATACGCAGTATTTT

J: TRBJ2-7
size: .
V: TRBV4-1
D: .
CDR3: CASSHLPGLSYEQYF
DNA: TGCGCCAGCAGCCATCTACCGGGACTCTCCTACGAGCAGTACTTC

J: TRBJ2-3
size: .
V: TRBV5-1
D: TRBD2
CDR3: CASSVTSGRACTDTQYF
DNA: TGCGCCAGCAGCGTAACTAGCGGGAGGGCCTGCACAGATACGCAGTATTTT

J: TRBJ1-1
size: .
V: TRBV7-9
D: .
CDR3: CASSLTTEAFF
DNA: TGTGCCAGCAGCTTAACCACTGAAGCTTTCTTT

J: TRBJ2-1
size: .
V: TRBV7-9
D: TRBD1
CDR3: CASSLGQGHYNEQFF
DNA: TGTGCCAGCAGCTTGGGACAGGGTCACTACAATGAGCAGTTCTTC

J: TRBJ2-7
size: few
V: TRBV5-1
D: .
CDR3: CASSLVGFSYEQYF
DNA: TGCGCCAGCAGCTTGGTAGGCTTTTCCTACGAGCAGTACTTC

J: TRBJ1-4
size: .
V: TRBV19
D: .
CDR3: CASSPGWTAGEKLFF
DNA: TGTGCCAGTAGTCCCGGTTGGACAGCGGGGGAAAAACTGTTTTTT

J: TRBJ2-1
size: .
V: TRBV19
D: .
CDR3: CASSMITGGADNEQFF
DNA: TGTGCCAGTAGTATGATAACGGGCGGGGCTGACAATGAGCAGTTCTTC

J: TRBJ2-1
size: .
V: TRBV13
D: .
CDR3: CASSPYSQQHEQFF
DNA: TGTGCCAGCAGCCCGTACTCCCAGCAGCATGAGCAGTTCTTC

J: TRBJ2-3
size: .
V: TRBV4-2
D: TRBD2
CDR3: CASSQGTSGRAPDTQYF
DNA: TGTGCCAGCAGCCAAGGGACTAGCGGGAGGGCCCCAGATACGCAGTATTTT

J: TRBJ2-6
size: .
V: TRBV19
D: TRBD2
CDR3: CASRGLAGTGANVLTF
DNA: TGTGCCAGTAGAGGACTAGCGGGAACTGGGGCCAACGTCCTGACTTTC

J: TRBJ2-2
size: .
V: TRBV10-2
D: TRBD2
CDR3: CASSERSGGAGELFF
DNA: TGCGCCAGCAGTGAGAGGAGCGGGGGGGCCGGGGAGCTGTTTTTT

J: TRBJ2-3
size: .
V: TRBV10-3
D: .
CDR3: CAISESNRGTDTQYF
DNA: TGTGCCATCAGTGAGTCGAACCGTGGCACAGATACGCAGTATTTT

J: TRBJ2-1
size: .
V: TRBV11-2
D: TRBD2
CDR3: CASSLDWGLAGAPYNEQFF
DNA: TGTGCCAGCAGCTTAGATTGGGGACTAGCGGGAGCTCCATACAATGAGCAGTTCTTC

J: TRBJ1-2
size: .
V: TRBV4-1
D: .
CDR3: CASSQDKGPRYGYTF
DNA: TGCGCCAGCAGCCAAGATAAGGGACCTCGCTATGGCTACACCTTC

J: TRBJ2-7
size: .
V: TRBV7-9
D: .
CDR3: CASSATGEQYF
DNA: TGTGCCAGCAGCGCAACAGGGGAGCAGTACTTC

J: TRBJ2-7
size: .
V: TRBV30
D: .
CDR3: CAWSRSYEQYF
DNA: TGTGCCTGGAGTAGGAGTTACGAGCAGTACTTC

J: TRBJ1-6
size: .
V: TRBV25-1
D: .
CDR3: CASSKGSSYNSPLHF
DNA: TGTGCCAGCAGTAAGGGCAGCTCCTATAATTCACCCCTCCACTTT

J: TRBJ2-2
size: few
V: TRBV5-4
D: .
CDR3: CASSLTSTGELFF
DNA: TGTGCCAGCAGCTTGACTAGCACCGGGGAGCTGTTTTTT

J: TRBJ1-2
size: .
V: TRBV7-9
D: .
CDR3: CASSLAGAYGYTF
DNA: TGTGCCAGCAGCTTAGCAGGGGCCTATGGCTACACCTTC

J: TRBJ2-3
size: .
V: TRBV6-1
D: TRBD1
CDR3: CASSRDRDWDTQYF
DNA: TGTGCCAGCAGCCGGGACAGGGATTGGGATACGCAGTATTTT

J: TRBJ1-3
size: few
V: TRBV30
D: TRBD1
CDR3: CAWDRGRGNTIYF
DNA: TGTGCCTGGGACAGGGGGAGAGGAAACACCATATATTTT

J: TRBJ2-1
size: .
V: TRBV7-8
D: .
CDR3: CASSLGSSYNEQFF
DNA: TGTGCCAGCAGCTTGGGGAGCTCCTACAATGAGCAGTTCTTC

J: TRBJ2-5
size: few
V: TRBV6-1
D: TRBD1
CDR3: CASNLDRGQTQYF
DNA: TGTGCCAGCAACTTAGACAGGGGGCAGACCCAGTACTTC

J: TRBJ2-1
size: .
V: TRBV6-5
D: TRBD2
CDR3: CASSYSSGGVYNEQFF
DNA: TGTGCCAGCAGTTACTCGTCCGGGGGGGTGTACAATGAGCAGTTCTTC

J: TRBJ2-2
size: few
V: TRBV5-6
D: TRBD2
CDR3: CASSLFTSGTNTGELFF
DNA: TGTGCCAGCAGCTTGTTCACTAGCGGGACGAACACCGGGGAGCTGTTTTTT

J: TRBJ1-6
size: .
V: TRBV13
D: .
CDR3: CASSLEGSYNSPLHF
DNA: TGTGCCAGCAGCTTAGAGGGTTCCTATAATTCACCCCTCCACTTT

J: TRBJ2-7
size: .
V: TRBV6-1
D: .
CDR3: CASSDPTYEQYF
DNA: TGTGCCAGCAGTGACCCCACCTACGAGCAGTACTTC